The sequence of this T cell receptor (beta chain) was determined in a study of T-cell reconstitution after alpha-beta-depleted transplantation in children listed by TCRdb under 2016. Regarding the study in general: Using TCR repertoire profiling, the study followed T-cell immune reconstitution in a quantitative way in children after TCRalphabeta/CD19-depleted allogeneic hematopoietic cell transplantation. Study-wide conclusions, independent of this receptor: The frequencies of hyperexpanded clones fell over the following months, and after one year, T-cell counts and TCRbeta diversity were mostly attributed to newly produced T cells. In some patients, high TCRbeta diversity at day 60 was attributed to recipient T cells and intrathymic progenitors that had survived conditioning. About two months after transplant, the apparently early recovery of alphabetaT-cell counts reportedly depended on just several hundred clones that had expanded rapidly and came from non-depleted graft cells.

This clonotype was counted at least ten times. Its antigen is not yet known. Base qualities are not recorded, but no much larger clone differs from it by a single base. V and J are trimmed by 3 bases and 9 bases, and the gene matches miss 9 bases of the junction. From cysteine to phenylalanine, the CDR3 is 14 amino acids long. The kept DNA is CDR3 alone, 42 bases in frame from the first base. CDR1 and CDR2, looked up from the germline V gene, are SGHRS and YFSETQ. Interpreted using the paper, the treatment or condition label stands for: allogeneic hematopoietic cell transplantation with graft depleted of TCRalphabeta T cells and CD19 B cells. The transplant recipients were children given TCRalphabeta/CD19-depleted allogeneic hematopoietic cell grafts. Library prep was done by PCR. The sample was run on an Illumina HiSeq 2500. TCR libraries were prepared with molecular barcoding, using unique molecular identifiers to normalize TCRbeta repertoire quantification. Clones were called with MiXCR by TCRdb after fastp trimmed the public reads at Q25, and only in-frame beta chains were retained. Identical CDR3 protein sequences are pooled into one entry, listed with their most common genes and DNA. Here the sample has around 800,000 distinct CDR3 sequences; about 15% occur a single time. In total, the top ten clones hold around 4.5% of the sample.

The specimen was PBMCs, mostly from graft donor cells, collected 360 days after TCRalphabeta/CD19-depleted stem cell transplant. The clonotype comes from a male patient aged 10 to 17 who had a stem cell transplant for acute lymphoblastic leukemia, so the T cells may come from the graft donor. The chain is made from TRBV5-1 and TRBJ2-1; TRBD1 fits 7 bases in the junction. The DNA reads TGCGCCAGCAGCTCCGGGACAGCCCTGGGTGAGCAGTTCTTC. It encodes CASSSGTALGEQFF.